The TCR beta chain under discussion was sequenced for a study of shared clonotypes between healthy human individuals. The CDR3 is made up of 13 amino acids. V was pared by 3 bases and J by 5 bases, with 4 bases of the junction left unmatched. Germline assignment: CDR1 SGHRS and CDR2 YFSETQ. The assay was immunoSEQ multiplex PCR, and TCRdb's table has in-frame clones only and misses some. The table includes roughly 1,000,000 clones, around 78% detected once. Study-wide findings and caveats: Several donors showed sharing of about 5.5% of naive CD4 clonotypes.

There were only Caucasian adults among the donors, and all lived in Nashville, Tennessee. The study separated CD4+ cells into CD45RA+ naive and CD45RA-negative memory subsets. Turning to this clone: Antigen unknown.

The receptor comes from a man between 18 and 29 years old in good health. Some clones in this sample may be carry-over from other donors' samples. The J gene is TRBJ2-7, the V gene TRBV5-1, with 8 bases lining up with TRBD1. The sequenced material came from memory CD4+ T cells from PBMCs. The sample's subset: CD45RA-negative fraction. CDR3 nucleotide sequence: TGCGCCAGCAGCTCTCCGGACAGGGACGAGCAGTACTTC. Protein sequence: CASSSPDRDEQYF.